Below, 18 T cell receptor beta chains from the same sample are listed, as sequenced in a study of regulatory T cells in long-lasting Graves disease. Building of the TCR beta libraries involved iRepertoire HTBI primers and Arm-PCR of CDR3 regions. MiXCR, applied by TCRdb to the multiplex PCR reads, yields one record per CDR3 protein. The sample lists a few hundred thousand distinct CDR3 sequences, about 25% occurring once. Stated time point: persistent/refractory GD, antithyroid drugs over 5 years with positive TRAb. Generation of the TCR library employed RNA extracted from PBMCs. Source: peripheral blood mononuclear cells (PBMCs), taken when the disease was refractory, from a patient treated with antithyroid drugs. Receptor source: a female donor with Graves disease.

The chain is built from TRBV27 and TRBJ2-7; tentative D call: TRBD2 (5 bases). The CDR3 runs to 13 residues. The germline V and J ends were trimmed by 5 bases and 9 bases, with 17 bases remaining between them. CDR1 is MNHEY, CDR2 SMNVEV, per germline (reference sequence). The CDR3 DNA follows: TGTGCCAGCAGTCCCCACGGGAAGGTAGGGCAGTACTTC. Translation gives CASSPHGKVGQYF.

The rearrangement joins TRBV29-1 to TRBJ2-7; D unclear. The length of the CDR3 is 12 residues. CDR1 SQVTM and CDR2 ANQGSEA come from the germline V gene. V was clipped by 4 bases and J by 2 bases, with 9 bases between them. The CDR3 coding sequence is TGCAGCGTTGGACGGAGTACCTACGAGCAGTACTTC. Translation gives CSVGRSTYEQYF.

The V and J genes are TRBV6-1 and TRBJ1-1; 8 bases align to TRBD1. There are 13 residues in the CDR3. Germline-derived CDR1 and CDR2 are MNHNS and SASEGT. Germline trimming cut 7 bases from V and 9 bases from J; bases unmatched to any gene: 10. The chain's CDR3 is CASKGQASPKAFF. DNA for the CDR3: TGTGCCAGCAAGGGACAGGCCTCACCCAAAGCTTTCTTT.

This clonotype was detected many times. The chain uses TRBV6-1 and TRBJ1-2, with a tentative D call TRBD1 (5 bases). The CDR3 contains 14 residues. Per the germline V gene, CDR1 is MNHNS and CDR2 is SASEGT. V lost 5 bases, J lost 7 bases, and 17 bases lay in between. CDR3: CASSTARQIPGYTF. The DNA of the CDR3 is TGTGCCAGCAGTACTGCTAGACAGATTCCTGGCTACACCTTC.

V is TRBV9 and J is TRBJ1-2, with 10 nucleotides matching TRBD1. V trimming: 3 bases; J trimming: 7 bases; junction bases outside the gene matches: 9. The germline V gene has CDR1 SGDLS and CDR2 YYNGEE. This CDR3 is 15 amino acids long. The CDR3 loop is CASSDAGTGALGYTF. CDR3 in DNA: TGTGCCAGCAGCGACGCCGGGACAGGGGCTCTTGGCTACACCTTC.

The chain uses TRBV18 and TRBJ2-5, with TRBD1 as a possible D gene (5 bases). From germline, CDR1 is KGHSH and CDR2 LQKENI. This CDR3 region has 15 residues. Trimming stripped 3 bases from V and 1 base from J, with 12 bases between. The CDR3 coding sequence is TGTGCCAGCTCACCTTGGCGACAGAGCCAAGAGACCCAGTACTTC. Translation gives CASSPWRQSQETQYF. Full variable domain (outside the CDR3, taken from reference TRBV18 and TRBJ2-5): NAGVMQNPRHLVRRRGQEARLRCSPMKGHSHVYWYRQLPEEGLKFMVYLQKENIIDESGMPKERFSAEFPKEGPSILRIQQVVRGDSAAYFCASSPWRQSQETQYFGPGTRLLVL.

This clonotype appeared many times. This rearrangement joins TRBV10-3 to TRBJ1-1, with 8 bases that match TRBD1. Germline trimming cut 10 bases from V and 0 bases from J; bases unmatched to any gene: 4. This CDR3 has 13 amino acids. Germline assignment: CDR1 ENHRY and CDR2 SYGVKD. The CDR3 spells CATRDRLNTEAFF. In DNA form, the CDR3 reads TGTGCCACTAGGGACAGGTTGAACACTGAAGCTTTCTTT.

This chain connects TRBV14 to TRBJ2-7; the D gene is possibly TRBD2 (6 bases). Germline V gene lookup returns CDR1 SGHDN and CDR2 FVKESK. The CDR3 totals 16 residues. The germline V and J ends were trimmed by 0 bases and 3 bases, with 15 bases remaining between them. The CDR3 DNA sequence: TGTGCCAGCAGCCAAGATTCCGCGAGGGACTTCTACGAGCAGTACTTC. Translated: CASSQDSARDFYEQYF.

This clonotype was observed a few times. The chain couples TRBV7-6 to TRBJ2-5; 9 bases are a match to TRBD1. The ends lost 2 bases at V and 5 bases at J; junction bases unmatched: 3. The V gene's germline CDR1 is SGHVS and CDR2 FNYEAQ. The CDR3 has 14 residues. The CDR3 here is CASSLTGGFETQYF. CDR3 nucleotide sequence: TGTGCCAGCAGCTTAACAGGGGGCTTCGAGACCCAGTACTTC. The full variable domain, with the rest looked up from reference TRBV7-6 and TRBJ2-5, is GAGVSQSPRYKVTKRGQDVALRCDPISGHVSLYWYRQALGQGPEFLTYFNYEAQQDKSGLPNDRFSAERPEGSISTLTIQRTEQRDSAMYRCASSLTGGFETQYFGPGTRLLVL.

The CDR3 loop reads CASSQGTLYTEAFF. Written as DNA, the CDR3 is TGTGCCAGCAGCCAAGGGACACTTTACACTGAAGCTTTCTTT. This chain joins TRBV3-1 and TRBJ1-1; a weak D match, TRBD1 (5 bases). The germline CDR1 and CDR2 sequences are LGHDT and YNNKEL (reference sequence). With 1 base removed from V and 3 bases from J, the gap between germline ends came to 9 bases. The CDR3 covers 14 residues.

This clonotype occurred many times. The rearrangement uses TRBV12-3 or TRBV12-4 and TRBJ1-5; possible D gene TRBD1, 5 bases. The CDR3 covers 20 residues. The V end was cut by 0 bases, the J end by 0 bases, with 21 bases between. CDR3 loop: CASSLAKVGVGGYSNQPQHF. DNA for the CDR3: TGTGCCAGCAGTTTAGCGAAGGTAGGAGTCGGGGGGTATAGCAATCAGCCCCAGCATTTT.

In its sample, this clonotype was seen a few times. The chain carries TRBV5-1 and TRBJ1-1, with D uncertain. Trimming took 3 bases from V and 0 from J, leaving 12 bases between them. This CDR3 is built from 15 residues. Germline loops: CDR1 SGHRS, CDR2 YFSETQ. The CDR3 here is CASSSRSPMNTEAFF. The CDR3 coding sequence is TGCGCCAGCAGCTCCAGGTCGCCCATGAACACTGAAGCTTTCTTT.

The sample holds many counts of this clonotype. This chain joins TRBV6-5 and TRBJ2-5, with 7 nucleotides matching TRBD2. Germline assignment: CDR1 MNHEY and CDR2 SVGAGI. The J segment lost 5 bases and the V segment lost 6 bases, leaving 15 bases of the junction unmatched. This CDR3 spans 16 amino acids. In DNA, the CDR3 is TGTGCCAGCAGCTCCTCGGGAGCGGGAAGGGGCGAGACCCAGTACTTC. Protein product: CASSSSGAGRGETQYF.

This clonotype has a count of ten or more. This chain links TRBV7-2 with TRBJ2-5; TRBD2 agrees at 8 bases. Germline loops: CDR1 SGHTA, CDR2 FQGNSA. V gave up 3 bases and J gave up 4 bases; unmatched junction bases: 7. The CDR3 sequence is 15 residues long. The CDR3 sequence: CASSFLGGRPETQYF. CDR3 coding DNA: TGTGCCAGCAGCTTTCTGGGCGGGAGGCCAGAGACCCAGTACTTC.

CDR3 DNA sequence: TGTGCCAGCAGCGAACCGGGAGCCAAAAACATTCAGTACTTC. It specifies CASSEPGAKNIQYF. The chain uses TRBV25-1 and TRBJ2-4; D is ambiguous. Germline CDR1 MGHDK, CDR2 SYGVNS. CDR3 length: 14 residues. V shed 6 bases and J shed 0 bases, with 9 bases lying between them.

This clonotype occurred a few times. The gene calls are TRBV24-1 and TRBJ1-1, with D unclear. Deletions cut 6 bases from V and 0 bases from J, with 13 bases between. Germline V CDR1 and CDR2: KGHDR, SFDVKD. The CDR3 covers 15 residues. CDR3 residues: CATSLGFGMNTEAFF. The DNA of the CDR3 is TGTGCCACCAGTTTAGGGTTTGGGATGAACACTGAAGCTTTCTTT.

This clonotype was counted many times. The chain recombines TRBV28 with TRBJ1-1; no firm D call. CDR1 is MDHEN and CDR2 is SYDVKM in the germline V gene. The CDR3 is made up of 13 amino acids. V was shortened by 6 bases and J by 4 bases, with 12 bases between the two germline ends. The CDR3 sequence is CASRVVGPTEAFF. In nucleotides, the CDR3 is TGTGCCAGCAGGGTAGTGGGTCCCACTGAAGCTTTCTTT.

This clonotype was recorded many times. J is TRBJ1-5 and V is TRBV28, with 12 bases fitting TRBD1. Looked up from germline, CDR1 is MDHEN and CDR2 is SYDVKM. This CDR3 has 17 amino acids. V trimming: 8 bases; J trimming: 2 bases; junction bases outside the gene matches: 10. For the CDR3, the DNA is TGTGCCAGCCTCAGGGACAGGGGGCCGGAAGGCAATCAGCCCCAGCATTTT. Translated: CASLRDRGPEGNQPQHF.